These T cell receptor beta chains were read from a single sample in a study of patients and donors after allogeneic stem cell transplantation. TCRdb re-called the RT-PCR reads through MiXCR, storing one row per CDR3 protein. The repertoire includes roughly 960,000 distinct CDR3 sequences, about a sixth of them detected once, and roughly 6.4% sits in the top ten. Sequenced material: blood, either unsorted or a sorted T cell fraction (not recorded which). These receptors originate from a human donor who was either an allogeneic HSCT recipient or a stem cell or donor lymphocyte infusion donor (not recorded which). It is not recorded whose cells these are; they may come from a transplant donor. Each CDR3 is given with its conserved first and last residue. The D gene is left open where the match is weak. Clone sizes are given selectively: once, few, many, or a class where the clone is expanded.

clone_size,j_call,v_call,d_call,cdr3_nt,cdr3_aa
few,TRBJ2-5,TRBV12-3/TRBV12-4,NA,TGTGCCAGCAGTTTGCCCAGGCAAGAGACCCAGTACTTC,CASSLPRQETQYF
NA,TRBJ1-1,TRBV12-3/TRBV12-4,NA,TGTGCCAGCAGTTCGGATGGGATTGAAGCTTTCTTT,CASSSDGIEAFF
NA,TRBJ1-1,TRBV2,NA,TGTGCCAGCAGTGATGACGGGGGCCCCACTGAAGCTTTCTTT,CASSDDGGPTEAFF
NA,TRBJ2-1,TRBV12-3/TRBV12-4,TRBD1,TGTGCCAGCAGTTCCGCCGGGACAGAGTATCGAGGTGAGCAGTTCTTC,CASSSAGTEYRGEQFF
few,TRBJ2-3,TRBV2,NA,TGTGCCAGCAGTGAAATCGGCTTAGCCACAGATACGCAGTATTTT,CASSEIGLATDTQYF
few,TRBJ2-3,TRBV11-1,TRBD2,TGTGCCAGCAGCTCCAGAAGTTCTAGCGGTTCTAGCACAGATACGCAGTATTTT,CASSSRSSSGSSTDTQYF
few,TRBJ1-6,TRBV7-9,TRBD1,TGTGCCAGCAGCGTCGACAGGGTAGTTTCACCCCTCCACTTT,CASSVDRVVSPLHF
NA,TRBJ2-5,TRBV24-1,TRBD2,TGTGCCACCAGTGCCATGGGGGGGAGAGGCGAAGAGACCCAGTACTTC,CATSAMGGRGEETQYF
NA,TRBJ1-2,TRBV29-1,NA,TGCAGCGTTGTTGGGGGGCCAGGATATGGCTACACCTTC,CSVVGGPGYGYTF
many,TRBJ2-1,TRBV29-1,NA,TGCAGCGCTGGCGGATACAATGAGCAGTTCTTC,CSAGGYNEQFF
NA,TRBJ1-1,TRBV12-3/TRBV12-4,NA,TGTGCCAGCAGTTTCTCCGGACCTGAAGCTTTCTTT,CASSFSGPEAFF
NA,TRBJ2-3,TRBV2,NA,TGTGCCAGCAAAGTTGTGGGGACCTCCACAGATACGCAGTATTTT,CASKVVGTSTDTQYF
few,TRBJ2-3,TRBV6-1,TRBD2,TGTGCCAGCAGTCGCAATATAGCGGGGGGCACAGATACGCAGTATTTT,CASSRNIAGGTDTQYF
few,TRBJ2-7,TRBV5-1,TRBD2,TGTGCCAGCAGTTTAGGCGGGAGGGCCTCCTACGAGCAGTACTTC,CASSLGGRASYEQYF
few,TRBJ1-2,TRBV2,TRBD1,TGTGCCAGCATTGCTGACAGGGCCCCTGGCTACACCTTC,CASIADRAPGYTF
NA,TRBJ2-3,TRBV5-6,NA,TGTGCCAGCAGCTTGGAATTAGCGGTCACTACAGATACGCAGTATTTT,CASSLELAVTTDTQYF
few,TRBJ2-3,TRBV7-9,TRBD1,TGTGCCAGCAGCATCTTCTCCGGGACAGGGGCAGATACGCAGTATTTT,CASSIFSGTGADTQYF
few,TRBJ2-3,TRBV20-1,TRBD2,TGCTCCTGTCATGGGGGGGTGGCAGATACGCAGTATTTT,CSCHGGVADTQYF
NA,TRBJ1-2,TRBV5-1,TRBD1,TGCGCCTCCAGCTCCTTCGACAGGGCTGATGGCTACACCTTC,CASSSFDRADGYTF
few,TRBJ2-2,TRBV6-1,TRBD1,TGTGCCAGCAGACAGGGGGCCGGCACCGGGGAGCTGTTTTTT,CASRQGAGTGELFF
many,TRBJ2-7,TRBV5-1,NA,TGCGCCAGCAGCCTCCTCTTAGGCAACGAGCAGTACTTC,CASSLLLGNEQYF
few,TRBJ2-5,TRBV10-2,NA,TGCGCCAGCAGTGACCTTCCTAAGGGTCCAGAAGAGACCCAGTACTTC,CASSDLPKGPEETQYF
once,TRBJ2-3,TRBV6-5,NA,TGTGCCAGCAGTTACTCATCAGTACCGTCCTCCACAGATACGCAGTATTTT,CASSYSSVPSSTDTQYF
NA,TRBJ1-1,TRBV5-1,NA,TGCGCCAGCAGCTTGGTCCAGGGTAGGGACACTGAAGCTTTCTTT,CASSLVQGRDTEAFF
few,TRBJ2-3,TRBV7-2,TRBD2,TGTGCCAGCAGGGTCTCTGGGACTAGTCGCCCAGATACGCAGTATTTT,CASRVSGTSRPDTQYF
few,TRBJ1-1,TRBV7-9,NA,TGTGCCAGCAGCTTAGTACAGAATGAAGCTTTCTTT,CASSLVQNEAFF
few,TRBJ1-2,TRBV2,NA,TGTGCCAGCAGGGGCAGGGGTTTCTATGGCTACACCTTC,CASRGRGFYGYTF
NA,TRBJ1-1,TRBV6-1,NA,TGTGCCAGCAGGCCCGGTTCTGCTCCTGAAGCTTTCTTT,CASRPGSAPEAFF
NA,TRBJ2-1,TRBV12-3/TRBV12-4,NA,TGTGCCAGCAGTCCGTTGACTACATACAATGAGCAGTTCTTC,CASSPLTTYNEQFF
NA,TRBJ1-1,TRBV4-2,NA,TGTGCCAGCAGCCAAGCCGCGGGACGTAACACTGAAGCTTTCTTT,CASSQAAGRNTEAFF
NA,TRBJ2-7,TRBV12-3/TRBV12-4,TRBD1,TGTGCCAGCAGTTTTATTACCAGGGGGCACTACGAGCAGTACTTC,CASSFITRGHYEQYF
few,TRBJ2-5,TRBV2,TRBD1,TGTGCCAGCAGTGAGGGACAGGGAGGAGAGACCCAGTACTTC,CASSEGQGGETQYF
NA,TRBJ2-2,TRBV2,NA,TGTGCCAGCAGTGACCTCGGGACTACCGGGGAGCTGTTTTTT,CASSDLGTTGELFF
few,TRBJ2-5,TRBV3-1,NA,TGTGCCAGCAGCCAAGGGTCCAGACGTGGCCAGTACTTC,CASSQGSRRGQYF
few,TRBJ2-3,TRBV6-5,NA,TGTGCCAGCAGTTACGGGTCTAGCGTTGGCACAGATACGCAGTATTTT,CASSYGSSVGTDTQYF
few,TRBJ2-1,TRBV6-2/TRBV6-3,TRBD2,TGTGCCAGCAGGTACAGGACTAGCGGCCCTTGGGAGGAGCAGTTCTTC,CASRYRTSGPWEEQFF
NA,TRBJ2-1,TRBV20-1,TRBD1,TGCAGTGCTAGAGGGGACAGGGGGATCCATGAGCAGTTCTTC,CSARGDRGIHEQFF
NA,TRBJ2-1,TRBV4-3,NA,TGCGCCAGCAGCCAAGTTCCGGATGAGCAGTTCTTC,CASSQVPDEQFF
NA,TRBJ2-2,TRBV9,TRBD2,TGTGCCAGCAGCTCTTCCCCCCTAGCGGGAGTATCCGGGGAGCTGTTTTTT,CASSSSPLAGVSGELFF
many,TRBJ1-4,TRBV24-1,NA,TGTGCCACCAGTGATTCGGGACTCGCTAATGAAAAACTGTTTTTT,CATSDSGLANEKLFF
NA,TRBJ1-6,TRBV4-1,NA,TGCGCCAGCAGCCAAGATATCCCTAGCTCCTATAATTCACCCCTCCACTTT,CASSQDIPSSYNSPLHF
NA,TRBJ2-5,TRBV6-1,NA,TGTGCCAGCAGTAAGGGTGAGACCCAGTACTTC,CASSKGETQYF
NA,TRBJ2-1,TRBV20-1,TRBD2,TGCAGTGCTAGAGTTAGCGGGAGGGCTGGCAATGAGCAGTTCTTC,CSARVSGRAGNEQFF